This TCR beta chain was sequenced in a study of blood T cell repertoires in COVID-19. Study-level background: The study drew acute and convalescent COVID-19 samples from the United States, Italy and Spain. Sample material is recorded as cDNA or gDNA derived from T cells, B-cell-depleted T cells, or PBMCs.

CDR1 MNHEY and CDR2 SVGAGI come from the germline V gene. This CDR3 has 14 residues. Trimming left V 7 bases short and J 5 bases short, with 17 bases between. TCRdb's table, derived via immunoSEQ multiplex PCR, lists solely in-frame clones and lacks some. The top ten hold 1.9% of the sample, which has about 98,000 clones, 92% seen once. The Seattle site enrolled patients during active infection and followed them longitudinally. This chain connects TRBV6-5 to TRBJ1-2; TRBD1 is a possible D gene (6 bases). The TCR sequence derives from a woman between 45 and 60 years old with COVID-19, enrolled during active disease. Material: peripheral blood. The CDR3 spells CASNQGPAVYGYTF. In DNA, the CDR3 is TGTGCCAGCAACCAGGGGCCGGCCGTTTATGGCTACACCTTC.